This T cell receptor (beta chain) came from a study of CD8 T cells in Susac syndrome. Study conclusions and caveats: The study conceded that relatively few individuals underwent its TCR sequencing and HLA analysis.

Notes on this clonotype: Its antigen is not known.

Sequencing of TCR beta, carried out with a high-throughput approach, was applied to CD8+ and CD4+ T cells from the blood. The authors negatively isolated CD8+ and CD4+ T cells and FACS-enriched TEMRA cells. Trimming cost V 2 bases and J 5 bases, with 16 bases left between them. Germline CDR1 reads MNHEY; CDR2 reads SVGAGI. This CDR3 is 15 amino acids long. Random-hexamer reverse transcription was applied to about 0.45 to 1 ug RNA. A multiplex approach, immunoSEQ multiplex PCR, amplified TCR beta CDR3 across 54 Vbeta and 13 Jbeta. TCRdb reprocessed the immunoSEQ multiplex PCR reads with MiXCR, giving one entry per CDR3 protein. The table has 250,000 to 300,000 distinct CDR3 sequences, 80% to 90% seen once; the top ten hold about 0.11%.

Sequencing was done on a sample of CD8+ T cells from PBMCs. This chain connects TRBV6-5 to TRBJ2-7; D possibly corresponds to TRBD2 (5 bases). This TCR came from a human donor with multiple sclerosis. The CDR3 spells CASSYLDVAGDEQYF. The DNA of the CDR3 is TGTGCCAGCAGTTACCTAGACGTAGCCGGGGACGAGCAGTACTTC.